The 30 T cell receptor beta chains below all came from one sample that was sequenced in a study of shared clonotypes between healthy human individuals. Profiling relied on immunoSEQ multiplex PCR, and the TCRdb table lists in-frame clones only, not all of them. The sample has approximately 98,000 clones, around 65% seen once; the top ten hold roughly a quarter. Sequenced sample: memory CD8+ T cells sorted from blood. Subset in this sample: CD45RO+ cells pooled with CCR7-negative TemRA cells. The receptors were sampled from a woman aged 25 to 39 in good health.

J is TRBJ2-1 and V is TRBV6-4; the match to TRBD2 covers 10 bases. With 3 bases clipped from V and 4 bases from J, the junction kept 3 bases outside the gene matches. This CDR3 comprises 15 residues. The germline V gene encodes CDR1 MRHNA and CDR2 SNTAGT. CDR3 in DNA: TGTGCCAGCAGTGAGGAACTAGCGGGGTACAATGAGCAGTTCTTC. Translating gives CASSEELAGYNEQFF.

This clone was observed a handful of times. Other DNA sequences from this sample encode an identical CDR3 as well. The chain couples TRBV4-1 to TRBJ1-1, with a possible D match to TRBD1 (5 bases). The V gene lost 1 base and the J gene lost 4 bases, with 7 bases spanning the gap. The CDR3 is 13 amino acids. The germline V gene encodes CDR1 MGHRA and CDR2 YSYEKL. This CDR3 is CASSQGRVTEAFF. The CDR3, as DNA: TGCGCCAGCAGCCAAGGCAGGGTCACTGAAGCTTTCTTT.

The chain is built from TRBV5-4 and TRBJ2-1, with TRBD2 as a possible D gene (6 bases). V was shortened by 0 bases and J by 4 bases, with 11 bases between the two germline ends. The CDR3 runs to 15 residues. From germline, CDR1 is SGHNT and CDR2 YYREEE (reference sequence). In nucleotides, the CDR3 is TGTGCCAGCAGCTTGGCCAGCGGGTGGTACAATGAGCAGTTCTTC. Encoded protein: CASSLASGWYNEQFF. The full variable domain, with the rest looked up from reference TRBV5-4 and TRBJ2-1, is ETGVTQSPTHLIKTRGQQVTLRCSSQSGHNTVSWYQQALGQGPQFIFQYYREEENGRGNFPPRFSGLQFPNYSSELNVNALELDDSALYLCASSLASGWYNEQFFGPGTRLTVL.

The chain couples TRBV6-1 to TRBJ2-7, with D possibly TRBD2 on 7 matching bases. The length of the CDR3 is 15 residues. Deletions cut 1 base from V and 2 bases from J, with 12 bases between. The germline CDR1 and CDR2 sequences are MNHNS and SASEGT. The CDR3 nucleotides are TGTGCCAGCAGTGAAGGAGGGGGAGGGGCCTACGAGCAGTACTTC. It codes for CASSEGGGGAYEQYF.

V gene TRBV6-6 combines with J gene TRBJ2-2; D not resolved. V was trimmed by 1 base and J by 5 bases, leaving 5 bases between them. In germline, CDR1 is MNHNY, CDR2 SVGAGI (reference sequence). The CDR3 has 13 amino acids. The CDR3 DNA reads TGTGCCAGCAGTTACTGGTTAACCGGGGAGCTGTTTTTT. Translated, it gives CASSYWLTGELFF.

The chain recombines TRBV5-4 with TRBJ2-7, with D tentatively TRBD1 (5 bases). Trimming shortened V by 4 bases and J by 0 bases, and 8 bases separated the two germline ends. The CDR3 runs to 13 residues. Looked up from germline, CDR1 is SGHNT and CDR2 is YYREEE (reference sequence). CDR3 residues: CASSQGYSYEQYF. The CDR3 nucleotides read TGTGCCAGCAGCCAGGGTTACTCCTACGAGCAGTACTTC.

The rearrangement links TRBV28 to TRBJ2-7; 9 bases are a match to TRBD2. V shed 3 bases, J shed 6 bases, and the junction held 3 bases outside the gene matches. The CDR3 sequence is 13 residues long. Germline V lookup: CDR1 MDHEN, CDR2 SYDVKM. The DNA for the CDR3 is TGTGCCAGCAGTTTCGAACTAGCGGGCGAGCAGTACTTC. This gives the protein CASSFELAGEQYF.

This rearrangement joins TRBV5-1 to TRBJ2-3; TRBD2 matches 8 bases. The V segment lost 8 bases and the J segment 1 base; nucleotides outside the gene matches: 6. Per the germline V gene, CDR1 is SGHRS and CDR2 is YFSETQ. The CDR3 has 14 amino acids. CDR3 protein: CARYSGKGTDTQYF. The CDR3 DNA reads as TGCGCCAGATATAGCGGGAAGGGCACAGATACGCAGTATTTT.

The sample holds one count of this clone. The rearrangement joins TRBV2 to TRBJ2-7; D unclear. The CDR3 consists of 14 residues. Germline V gene data show CDR1 as SNHLY and CDR2 as FYNNEI. Between the trimmed V and J ends, which lost 8 bases and 4 bases, there was a span of 18 bases. As DNA, the CDR3 is TGTGCCAGCCTTACCGGGCTATCGAGATACGAGCAGTACTTC. Translation: CASLTGLSRYEQYF.

The CDR3 nucleotides are TGTGCCAGCAGTGATACAGCTAACTATGGCTACACCTTC. It translates to CASSDTANYGYTF. The chain links TRBV6-1 to TRBJ1-2; D is ambiguous. CDR1 MNHNS and CDR2 SASEGT come from the germline V gene. The CDR3 covers 13 residues. Trimming took off 3 bases at V and 0 bases at J, with 5 bases between the two ends.

This clone came up a few times. The V gene is TRBV2, the J gene TRBJ2-5; D not resolved. With the DNA end fitting TRBJ2-7 better, the J assignment may be wrong. The CDR3 length is 14 residues. CDR1 is SNHLY, CDR2 FYNNEI, per germline. CDR3 in DNA: TGTGCCAGCAGTGATTCAGACGTGCCCTACGAGCAGTACTTC. Translation gives CASSDSDVPYEQYF.

This sequence joins TRBV28 and TRBJ1-2, with D possibly being TRBD1 (6 bases). With 2 bases removed from V and 8 bases from J, the gap between germline ends came to 21 bases. This CDR3 comprises 16 residues. Germline CDR1 reads MDHEN; CDR2 reads SYDVKM. The CDR3 reads CASSLVPQGTSRGYTF. The CDR3 DNA is TGTGCCAGCAGTTTAGTTCCCCAGGGGACGTCTCGAGGCTACACCTTC.

The count of this clone is one. The rearrangement uses TRBV7-9 and TRBJ2-3, with TRBD2 matching over 8 bases. CDR3 length equals 13 residues. V shed 7 bases and J 6 bases; nucleotides not matched to a gene: 6. Germline V gene data show CDR1 as SEHNR and CDR2 as FQNEAQ (reference sequence). The CDR3, as DNA: TGTGCCAGCACCCCGGGGGGGGCGGATACGCAGTATTTT. It encodes CASTPGGADTQYF.

The rearrangement links TRBV7-9 to TRBJ2-3, with a tentative D call TRBD1 (6 bases). Germline V gene data show CDR1 as SEHNR and CDR2 as FQNEAQ (reference sequence). CDR3 length: 15 residues. Trimming left V 6 bases short and J 2 bases short, with 15 bases between. The chain's CDR3 is CASSRQELNTDTQYF. CDR3 coding DNA: TGTGCCAGCAGTAGACAGGAGCTTAACACAGATACGCAGTATTTT.

This clone appeared once. This sequence joins TRBV5-4 and TRBJ2-5; TRBD2 is a possible D gene (6 bases). With 0 bases removed from V and 3 bases from J, the gap between germline ends came to 12 bases. Germline V gene data show CDR1 as SGHNT and CDR2 as YYREEE (reference sequence). The length of the CDR3 is 15 residues. The CDR3 DNA reads as TGTGCCAGCAGCTTGGGGAGGGGCCGGGAAGAGACCCAGTACTTC. Translated, it gives CASSLGRGREETQYF. The complete variable domain, with remaining parts taken from reference TRBV5-4 and TRBJ2-5, reads ETGVTQSPTHLIKTRGQQVTLRCSSQSGHNTVSWYQQALGQGPQFIFQYYREEENGRGNFPPRFSGLQFPNYSSELNVNALELDDSALYLCASSLGRGREETQYFGPGTRLLVL.

The genes are TRBV2 and TRBJ1-1; D not certain. Looked up from germline, CDR1 is SNHLY and CDR2 is FYNNEI. Trimming pared 6 bases from V and 0 bases from J, leaving 5 bases between. This CDR3 has 12 residues. The CDR3 spells CASSPLNTEAFF. The DNA of the CDR3 is TGTGCCAGCAGCCCCCTGAACACTGAAGCTTTCTTT.

This chain links TRBV9 with TRBJ2-3; D might be TRBD1 or TRBD2, each matching 5 bases. Germline CDR1 reads SGDLS; CDR2 reads YYNGEE. Trimming removed 6 bases at V and 4 bases at J, with 12 bases between. The CDR3 length is 13 residues. The CDR3 is CASNLGVADTQYF. The CDR3 bases are TGTGCCAGCAACCTGGGGGTGGCAGATACGCAGTATTTT.

The chain joins TRBV4-2 to TRBJ2-5; 8 bases agree with TRBD2. The junction had 9 bases not matched to a gene; V was cut back by 2 bases and J by 1 base. Germline-derived CDR1 and CDR2 are LGHNA and YNFKEQ. The CDR3 extends over 17 amino acids. CDR3 amino acids: CASSQYGSSGLQETQYF. The CDR3 nucleotides read TGTGCCAGCAGCCAATACGGGTCTAGCGGGCTCCAAGAGACCCAGTACTTC.

The chain has TRBV28 and TRBJ2-1; D is possibly TRBD1 or TRBD2 (6 bases each). V shed 2 bases and J shed 6 bases, with 14 bases lying between them. CDR3 length: 15 residues. Germline values: CDR1 MDHEN, CDR2 SYDVKM. Written as DNA, the CDR3 is TGTGCCAGCAGTTTAAGGGGGGCCGGAGGCAATGAGCAGTTCTTC. Its translation: CASSLRGAGGNEQFF.

The chain is built from TRBV19 and TRBJ2-5; either TRBD1 or TRBD2 may supply D (5 bases each). The end of the DNA aligns better with TRBJ2-7, so the J call may be wrong. CDR3 length: 14 amino acids. Germline V gene data show CDR1 as LNHDA and CDR2 as SQIVND (reference sequence). The CDR3 region is CASSRGSDPYEQYF. For the CDR3, the DNA is TGTGCCAGTAGTAGGGGGAGCGACCCCTACGAGCAGTACTTC.

This clone was observed many times. The chain joins TRBV7-6 to TRBJ1-1, with 9 bases lining up with TRBD1. This CDR3 region has 14 residues. The J segment lost 5 bases and the V segment lost 5 bases, leaving 6 bases of the junction unmatched. Looked up from germline, CDR1 is SGHVS and CDR2 is FNYEAQ. The CDR3 DNA reads as TGTGCCAGCAGCCATAGGGACAGGGTAACTGAAGCTTTCTTT. Translation gives CASSHRDRVTEAFF.

This clone was detected once. The CDR3 protein is CASSSTGQGTIYGYTF. The CDR3, as DNA: TGTGCCAGCAGCTCCACGGGACAGGGGACAATCTATGGCTACACCTTC. The chain employs TRBV28 and TRBJ1-2; 10 bases are shared with TRBD1. Germline lookup yields CDR1 MDHEN and CDR2 SYDVKM. The CDR3 has 16 amino acids. The V gene end was trimmed by 6 bases and the J gene end by 4 bases; junction bases not matched to a gene: 11.

This chain connects TRBV27 to TRBJ2-7; 12 nucleotides agree with TRBD2. The CDR3 is 15 residues long. The J segment lost 7 bases and the V segment lost 4 bases, leaving 8 bases of the junction unmatched. Germline assignment: CDR1 MNHEY and CDR2 SMNVEV (reference sequence). CDR3 bases: TGTGCCAGCAGTTCAACTACTAGCGGGAGGTTAGAGCAGTACTTC. It codes for CASSSTTSGRLEQYF.

This clone was picked up many times. The rearrangement links TRBV29-1 to TRBJ2-7, with D hard to call. Germline CDR1 is SQVTM and CDR2 is ANQGSEA. V lost 4 bases to trimming and J lost 3 bases, with 4 bases between them. This CDR3 is built from 10 residues. This CDR3 reads CSVVDYEQYF. CDR3 sequence (DNA): TGCAGCGTTGTGGACTACGAGCAGTACTTC.

This chain joins TRBV27 and TRBJ2-7; D assignment may be TRBD1 or TRBD2 (5 bases each). Germline lookup yields CDR1 MNHEY and CDR2 SMNVEV (reference sequence). Trimming shortened V by 4 bases and J by 9 bases, and 19 bases separated the two germline ends. The CDR3 contains 14 residues. The CDR3 reads CASSSGTGFLRQYF. In DNA, the CDR3 is TGTGCCAGCAGTTCGGGGACGGGATTTCTTAGGCAGTACTTC.

The chain recombines TRBV2 with TRBJ2-5; possibly TRBD1 for D (6 bases). V dropped 7 bases and J dropped 5 bases, with 17 bases sitting between them. CDR1 and CDR2 (germline): SNHLY, FYNNEI. The CDR3 consists of 14 residues. CDR3 residues: CASNQQGSWETQYF. CDR3 in DNA: TGTGCCAGCAATCAACAGGGATCCTGGGAGACCCAGTACTTC.

The chain carries TRBV11-2 and TRBJ2-2; D is unresolved. V dropped 2 bases and J dropped 6 bases, with 4 bases sitting between them. The CDR3 is 12 amino acids. Germline CDR1 SGHAT, CDR2 FQNNGV. The CDR3 region is CASSLKAGELFF. The CDR3 region has the DNA TGTGCCAGCAGCTTAAAAGCCGGGGAGCTGTTTTTT.

This clone has more than one count but fewer than ten. The gene calls are TRBV28 and TRBJ2-7; 11 bases are shared with TRBD1. CDR3 size: 14 residues. Germline assignment: CDR1 MDHEN and CDR2 SYDVKM. With V trimmed by 3 bases and J by 4 bases, 2 bases remained unmatched. The CDR3 sequence: CASSFGTGGYEQYF. CDR3 in DNA: TGTGCCAGCAGTTTCGGGACAGGGGGGTACGAGCAGTACTTC. Combining the CDR3 with reference TRBV28 and TRBJ2-7 gives the whole variable domain DVKVTQSSRYLVKRTGEKVFLECVQDMDHENMFWYRQDPGLGLRLIYFSYDVKMKEKGDIPEGYSVSREKKERFSLILESASTNQTSMYLCASSFGTGGYEQYFGPGTRLTVT.

This rearrangement joins TRBV29-1 to TRBJ2-5; the match to TRBD1 covers 8 bases. The closer fit of TRBJ2-7 to the DNA end suggests the J call may be wrong. Germline lookup yields CDR1 SQVTM and CDR2 ANQGSEA. The CDR3 extends over 12 amino acids. The CDR3 region has the DNA TGCAGCGTTCTCAGGGGGCTCGACGAGCAGTACTTC. As protein: CSVLRGLDEQYF.

This chain uses TRBV27 with TRBJ2-5; 8 nucleotides agree with TRBD2. The J call is in doubt because the DNA end fits TRBJ2-7 better. Germline CDR1 is MNHEY and CDR2 is SMNVEV (reference sequence). This CDR3 comprises 14 residues. In nucleotides, the CDR3 is TGTGCCAGCAGTTTAACCGGGACTAGCTACGAGCAGTACTTC. This encodes CASSLTGTSYEQYF.